The clone carrying this T cell receptor beta chain was picked up a small number of times. Its target is unknown. Trimming pared 8 bases from V and 7 bases from J, leaving 12 bases between. This CDR3 comprises 13 residues. Sequencing was performed with immunoSEQ multiplex PCR; in TCRdb, only in-frame clones are kept and a portion is missing. Of 2 million to 2.5 million clones detected, about 94% appear once; the ten largest clones hold less than 0.15%. These data belong to a study of shared clonotypes between healthy human individuals. Study-wide points: In a few donors, around 5% of naive CD4 clonotypes appeared in common.

The specimen was naive CD4+ T cells sorted from blood. Indicated subset: CD45RA+ positively selected. The rearrangement uses TRBV23-1 and TRBJ1-6; D is undetermined. TRBV23-1 is identified as an open reading frame with a role that is uncertain. This TCR was recovered from a man aged 18 to 30 in good health. CDR3 residues: CASPAGKNSPLHF. The CDR3 coding sequence is TGCGCCAGCCCTGCGGGGAAGAATTCACCCCTCCACTTT.